This T cell receptor (beta chain) was documented in a study of control samples from healthy donors and cancer patients (dated by TCRdb to 2018 to 2020). The germline V gene sets CDR1 to MGHDK and CDR2 to SYGVNS. The CDR3 contains 14 residues, cysteine and phenylalanine counted. This entry keeps only the CDR3 DNA: 42 bases, framed from base 1. V was cut back by 2 bases and J by 4 bases, leaving a gap of 11 bases between them. The library came from the immunoSEQ multiplex PCR assay. TCRdb took over this immuneACCESS table, retaining in-frame rearrangements with V and J assigned. Such tables are incomplete; in checked studies, under half of the missing clones stem from an unresolved V gene, and the remainder is unexplained. Here the sample has 75,000 to 95,000 clones; about nine tenths occur a single time. The ten largest clones capture about 4% of the sample. With respect to this clone: Its cognate antigen has yet to be identified. No base quality information exists; no much larger clone differs at one position.

The chain is assembled from TRBV25-1 and TRBJ1-1, with TRBD1 tentatively as D gene (5 bases match). The origin of this receptor is a woman aged 18-29 years in good health. The sequencing input was blood. The DNA sequence is TGTGCCAGCAGTGAAGGGGCTGCGGGCACTGAAGCTTTCTTT. It is translated as CASSEGAAGTEAFF.